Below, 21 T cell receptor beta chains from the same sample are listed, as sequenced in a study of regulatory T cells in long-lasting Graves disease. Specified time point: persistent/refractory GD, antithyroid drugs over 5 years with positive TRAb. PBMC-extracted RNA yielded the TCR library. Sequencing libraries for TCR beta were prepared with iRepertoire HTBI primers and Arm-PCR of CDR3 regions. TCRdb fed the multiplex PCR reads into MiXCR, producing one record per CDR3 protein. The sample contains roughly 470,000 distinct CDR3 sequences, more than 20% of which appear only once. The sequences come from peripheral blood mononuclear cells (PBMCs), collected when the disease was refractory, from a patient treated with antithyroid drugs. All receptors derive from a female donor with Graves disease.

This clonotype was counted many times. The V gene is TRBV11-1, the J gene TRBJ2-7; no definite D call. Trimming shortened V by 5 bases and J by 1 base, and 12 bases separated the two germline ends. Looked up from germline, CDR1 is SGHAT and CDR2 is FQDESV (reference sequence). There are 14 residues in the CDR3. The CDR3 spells CASSQYDGSYEQYF. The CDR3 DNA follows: TGTGCCAGCAGCCAGTACGACGGTTCCTACGAGCAGTACTTC.

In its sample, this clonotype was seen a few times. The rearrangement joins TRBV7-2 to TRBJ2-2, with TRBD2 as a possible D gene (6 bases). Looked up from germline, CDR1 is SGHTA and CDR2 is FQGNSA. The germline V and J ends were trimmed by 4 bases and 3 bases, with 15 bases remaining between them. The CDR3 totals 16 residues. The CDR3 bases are TGTGCCAGCAGCTCCAAACTAGCCCCGGACACCGGGGAGCTGTTTTTT. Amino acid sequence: CASSSKLAPDTGELFF.

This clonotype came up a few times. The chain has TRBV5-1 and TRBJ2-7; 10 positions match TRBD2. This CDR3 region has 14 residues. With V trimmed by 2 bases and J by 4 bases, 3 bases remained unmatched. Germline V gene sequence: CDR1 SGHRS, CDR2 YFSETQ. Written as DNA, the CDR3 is TGCGCCAGCAGCTTCGGACTAGCGGTTTACGAGCAGTACTTC. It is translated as CASSFGLAVYEQYF.

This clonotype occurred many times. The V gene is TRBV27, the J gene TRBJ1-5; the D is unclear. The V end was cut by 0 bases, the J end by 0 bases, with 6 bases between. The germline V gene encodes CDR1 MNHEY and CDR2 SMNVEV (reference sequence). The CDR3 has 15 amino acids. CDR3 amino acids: CASSLSGYSNQPQHF. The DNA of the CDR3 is TGTGCCAGCAGTTTATCAGGTTATAGCAATCAGCCCCAGCATTTT.

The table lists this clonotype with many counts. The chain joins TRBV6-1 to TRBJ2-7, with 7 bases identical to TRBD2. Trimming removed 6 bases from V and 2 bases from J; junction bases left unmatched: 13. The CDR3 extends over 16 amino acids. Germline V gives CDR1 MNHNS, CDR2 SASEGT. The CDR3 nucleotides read TGTGCCAGCAGGGCCCGCCTGGCGGGAGTCACCTACGAGCAGTACTTC. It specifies CASRARLAGVTYEQYF.

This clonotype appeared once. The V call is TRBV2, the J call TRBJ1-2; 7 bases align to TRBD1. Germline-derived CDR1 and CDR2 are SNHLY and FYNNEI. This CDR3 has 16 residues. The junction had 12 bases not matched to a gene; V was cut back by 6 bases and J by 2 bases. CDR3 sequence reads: CASSGDYRGQNYGYTF. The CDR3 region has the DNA TGTGCCAGCAGCGGGGATTACAGGGGTCAAAACTATGGCTACACCTTC.

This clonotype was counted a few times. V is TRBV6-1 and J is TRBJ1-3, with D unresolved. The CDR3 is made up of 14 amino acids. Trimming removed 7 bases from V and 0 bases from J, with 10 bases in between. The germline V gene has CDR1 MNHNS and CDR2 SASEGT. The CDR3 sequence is CASNAGNSGNTIYF. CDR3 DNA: TGTGCCAGCAACGCGGGGAACTCTGGAAACACCATATATTTT.

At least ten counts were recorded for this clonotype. The CDR3 region is CASSLPAGGQETQYF. CDR3 in DNA: TGTGCCAGCAGTTTACCGGCGGGGGGCCAAGAGACCCAGTACTTC. The rearrangement links TRBV28 to TRBJ2-5, with 8 positions matching TRBD2. CDR1 and CDR2 from the germline V gene are MDHEN and SYDVKM. V shed 2 bases, J shed 1 base, and the junction held 3 bases outside the gene matches. This CDR3 is built from 15 residues. The complete variable domain, with remaining parts taken from reference TRBV28 and TRBJ2-5, reads DVKVTQSSRYLVKRTGEKVFLECVQDMDHENMFWYRQDPGLGLRLIYFSYDVKMKEKGDIPEGYSVSREKKERFSLILESASTNQTSMYLCASSLPAGGQETQYFGPGTRLLVL.

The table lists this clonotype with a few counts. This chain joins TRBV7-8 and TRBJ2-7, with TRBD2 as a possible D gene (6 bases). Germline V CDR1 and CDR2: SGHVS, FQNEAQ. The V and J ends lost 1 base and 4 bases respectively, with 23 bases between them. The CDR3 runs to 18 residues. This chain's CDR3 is CASSLGLRRGRDHYEQYF. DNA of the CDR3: TGTGCCAGCAGCTTAGGGCTGAGGCGGGGAAGGGACCATTACGAGCAGTACTTC.

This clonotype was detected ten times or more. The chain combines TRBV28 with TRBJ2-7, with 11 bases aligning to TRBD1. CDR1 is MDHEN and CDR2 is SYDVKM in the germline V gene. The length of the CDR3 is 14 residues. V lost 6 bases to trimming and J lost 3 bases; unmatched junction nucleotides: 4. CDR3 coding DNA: TGTGCCAGCAGGCCCGGGACAGGGGGCTACGAGCAGTACTTC. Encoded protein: CASRPGTGGYEQYF.

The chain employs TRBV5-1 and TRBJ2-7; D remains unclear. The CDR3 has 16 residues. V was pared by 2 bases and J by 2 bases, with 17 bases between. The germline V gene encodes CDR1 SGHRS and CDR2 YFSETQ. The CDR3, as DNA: TGCGCCAGCAGCTTCGTAAGTACGGGTGCTACCTACGAGCAGTACTTC. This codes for CASSFVSTGATYEQYF. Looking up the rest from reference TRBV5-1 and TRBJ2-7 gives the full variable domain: KAGVTQTPRYLIKTRGQQVTLSCSPISGHRSVSWYQQTPGQGLQFLFEYFSETQRNKGNFPGRFSGRQFSNSRSEMNVSTLELGDSALYLCASSFVSTGATYEQYFGPGTRLTVT.

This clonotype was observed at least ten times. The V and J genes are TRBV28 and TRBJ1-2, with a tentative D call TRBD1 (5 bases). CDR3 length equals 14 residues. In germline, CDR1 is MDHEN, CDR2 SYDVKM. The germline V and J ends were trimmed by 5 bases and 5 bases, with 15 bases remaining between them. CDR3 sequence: CASSTPGGRYGYTF. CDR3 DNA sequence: TGTGCCAGCAGTACTCCCGGGGGAAGATATGGCTACACCTTC.

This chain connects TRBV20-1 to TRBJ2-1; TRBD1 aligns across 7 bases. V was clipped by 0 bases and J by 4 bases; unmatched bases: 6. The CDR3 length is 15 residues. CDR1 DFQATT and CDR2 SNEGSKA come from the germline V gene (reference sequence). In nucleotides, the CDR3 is TGCAGTGCTAGAGAGGACAGGAAACTTTACAATGAGCAGTTCTTC. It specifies CSAREDRKLYNEQFF.

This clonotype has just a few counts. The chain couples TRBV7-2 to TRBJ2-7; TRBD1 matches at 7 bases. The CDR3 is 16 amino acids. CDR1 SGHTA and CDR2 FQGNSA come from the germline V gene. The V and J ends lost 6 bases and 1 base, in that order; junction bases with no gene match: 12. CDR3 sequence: CASSKAGTDLSYEQYF. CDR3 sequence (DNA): TGTGCCAGCAGTAAAGCCGGGACAGATTTGTCCTACGAGCAGTACTTC.

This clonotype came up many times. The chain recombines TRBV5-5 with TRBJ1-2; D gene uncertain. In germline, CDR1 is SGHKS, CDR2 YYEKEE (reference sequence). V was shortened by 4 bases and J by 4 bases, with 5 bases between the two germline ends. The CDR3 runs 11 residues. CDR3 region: CASSEAYGYTF. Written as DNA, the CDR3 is TGTGCCAGCAGCGAGGCCTATGGCTACACCTTC. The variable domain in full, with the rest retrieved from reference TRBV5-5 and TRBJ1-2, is DAGVTQSPTHLIKTRGQQVTLRCSPISGHKSVSWYQQVLGQGPQFIFQYYEKEERGRGNFPDRFSARQFPNYSSELNVNALLLGDSALYLCASSEAYGYTFGSGTRLTVV.

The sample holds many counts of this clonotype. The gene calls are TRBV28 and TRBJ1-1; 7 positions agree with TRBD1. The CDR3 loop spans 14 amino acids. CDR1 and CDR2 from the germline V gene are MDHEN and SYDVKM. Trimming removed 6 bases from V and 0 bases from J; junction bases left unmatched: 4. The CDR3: CASSLGQMNTEAFF. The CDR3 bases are TGTGCCAGCAGCCTGGGACAGATGAACACTGAAGCTTTCTTT.

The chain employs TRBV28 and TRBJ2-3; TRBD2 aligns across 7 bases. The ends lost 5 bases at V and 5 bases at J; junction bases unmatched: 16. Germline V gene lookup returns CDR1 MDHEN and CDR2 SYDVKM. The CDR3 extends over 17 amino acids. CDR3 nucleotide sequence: TGTGCCAGCAGTGGTAGTATTAGTGCGGGAGCAGTAGATACGCAGTATTTT. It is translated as CASSGSISAGAVDTQYF.

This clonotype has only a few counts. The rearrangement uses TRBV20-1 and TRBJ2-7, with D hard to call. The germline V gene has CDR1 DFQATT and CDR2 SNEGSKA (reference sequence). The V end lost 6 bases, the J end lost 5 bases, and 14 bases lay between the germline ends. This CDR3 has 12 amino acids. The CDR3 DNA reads TGCAGTGCCCCCGGGTCTAGGGACGAGCAGTACTTC. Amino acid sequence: CSAPGSRDEQYF.

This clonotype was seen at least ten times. This CDR3 reads CASKDRTGGDYGYTF. DNA of the CDR3: TGTGCCAGCAAAGACAGGACAGGGGGCGACTATGGCTACACCTTC. The chain joins TRBV28 to TRBJ1-2, with 11 bases fitting TRBD1. This CDR3 spans 15 amino acids. CDR1 and CDR2 from the germline V gene are MDHEN and SYDVKM. The J segment lost 3 bases and the V segment lost 7 bases, leaving 7 bases of the junction unmatched.

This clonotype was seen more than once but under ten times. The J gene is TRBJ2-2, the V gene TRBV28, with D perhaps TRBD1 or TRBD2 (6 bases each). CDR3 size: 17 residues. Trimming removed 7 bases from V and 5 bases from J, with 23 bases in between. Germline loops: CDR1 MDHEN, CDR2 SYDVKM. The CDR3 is CASIPPRGADETGELFF. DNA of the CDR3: TGTGCCAGCATCCCACCAAGGGGGGCTGACGAAACCGGGGAGCTGTTTTTT.

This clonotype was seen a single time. The CDR3 sequence is CASSLATYTDTQYF. The CDR3 DNA follows: TGCGCCAGCAGTCTGGCCACCTACACAGATACGCAGTATTTT. V usage is TRBV5-1 and J usage is TRBJ2-3; D unclear. Germline V gives CDR1 SGHRS, CDR2 YFSETQ. There are 14 residues in the CDR3. Trimming removed 5 bases at V and 2 bases at J, with 12 bases between.